Each of the 3 T cell receptor beta chains below was sequenced from the same sample in a study of shared clonotypes between healthy human individuals. The protocol was immunoSEQ multiplex PCR, while the TCRdb copy is restricted to in-frame clones and leaves out a portion. The table lists fewer than 1 million clones, about 96% of them singletons. CD45RO-negative CD8 cells positively selected for CCR7 made up the naive population, which excluded terminally differentiated effector memory CD45RA+ cells. The sample was naive CD8+ T cells sorted from blood. These receptors were collected from a young man in good health.

The rearrangement uses TRBV7-6 and TRBJ2-1; D possibly corresponds to TRBD1 (6 bases). Germline assignment: CDR1 SGHVS and CDR2 FNYEAQ. This CDR3 is 16 amino acids long. V gave up 2 bases and J gave up 4 bases, with 15 bases separating them. CDR3 nucleotide sequence: TGTGCCAGCAGCTTATTTGGGGGCAGTCCATACAATGAGCAGTTCTTC. This encodes CASSLFGGSPYNEQFF.

The chain uses TRBV13 and TRBJ2-6; D remains unclear. Germline CDR1 is PRHDT and CDR2 is FYEKMQ (reference sequence). V was cut by 5 bases and J by 2 bases, with 13 bases left in between. CDR3 length: 16 residues. CDR3 residues: CASSQRFGAGANVLTF. The CDR3, as DNA: TGTGCCAGCAGCCAACGATTTGGGGCTGGGGCCAACGTCCTGACTTTC.

The chain uses TRBV19 and TRBJ2-2, with TRBD1 matching 8 bases. The length of the CDR3 is 14 residues. V dropped 8 bases and J dropped 1; count of bases not matched to a gene: 3. Germline CDR1 is LNHDA and CDR2 is SQIVND (reference sequence). CDR3 protein: CASCGTGNTGELFF. DNA of the CDR3: TGTGCCAGTTGTGGGACAGGGAACACCGGGGAGCTGTTTTTT. Variable domain in full (rest from reference TRBV19 and TRBJ2-2): DGGITQSPKYLFRKEGQNVTLSCEQNLNHDAMYWYRQDPGQGLRLIYYSQIVNDFQKGDIAEGYSVSREKKESFPLTVTSAQKNPTAFYLCASCGTGNTGELFFGEGSRLTVL.